Shown below are 10 T cell receptor beta chains from a single sample sequenced in a study of blood T cell repertoires in COVID-19. Some clones are missing from TCRdb's copy, which holds only in-frame ones; the method was immunoSEQ multiplex PCR. The sample yields roughly 180,000 clones, 80% to 90% seen once. The sample was peripheral blood. The source is a woman aged 40 to 50 with COVID-19, enrolled during active disease.

The chain couples TRBV4-1 to TRBJ1-6, with D perhaps matching TRBD1 (5 bases). The V gene lost 1 base and the J gene lost 10 bases, with 17 bases spanning the gap. The CDR3 loop spans 16 amino acids. From germline, CDR1 is MGHRA and CDR2 YSYEKL. Written as DNA, the CDR3 is TGCGCCAGCAGCCAAGGGGCGAGAGGGAGGGGCTCACCCCTCCACTTT. Translation: CASSQGARGRGSPLHF.

V is TRBV10-3 and J is TRBJ2-7, with D possibly matching TRBD2 (6 bases). The germline gives CDR1 ENHRY, CDR2 SYGVKD. The CDR3 has 13 residues. Trimming took off 3 bases at V and 4 bases at J, with 10 bases between the two ends. The CDR3 loop reads CAISDGSGYEQYF. As DNA, the CDR3 is TGTGCCATCAGTGACGGGAGCGGATACGAGCAGTACTTC.

CDR3 protein: CASSSGQVKNIQYF. CDR3 DNA: TGTGCCAGCAGTTCCGGACAGGTCAAAAACATTCAGTACTTC. V gene TRBV21-1 combines with J gene TRBJ2-4; TRBD1 reflects the table's D call only, with no check against the DNA. TRBV21-1 is a known pseudogene. The CDR3 length is 14 residues.

The chain employs TRBV3-1 (or the pseudogene TRBV3-2) and TRBJ1-5, with D possibly TRBD1 on 6 matching bases. The CDR3 loop spans 15 amino acids. The V end was cut by 4 bases, the J end by 1 base, with 11 bases between. Germline loops: CDR1 LGHDT, CDR2 YNNKEL (reference sequence). The CDR3 sequence: CASSLGGGSNQPQHF. In DNA, the CDR3 is TGTGCCAGCAGCCTGGGAGGGGGAAGCAATCAGCCCCAGCATTTT.

The J gene is TRBJ2-1, the V gene TRBV19; TRBD2 agrees at 8 bases. There are 17 residues in the CDR3. The germline CDR1 and CDR2 sequences are LNHDA and SQIVND (reference sequence). V dropped 0 bases and J dropped 2; count of bases not matched to a gene: 6. The CDR3 DNA is TGTGCCAGTAGTATAGAGGATAGCGGGATCACCTACAATGAGCAGTTCTTC. Its translation is CASSIEDSGITYNEQFF.

This clone was detected a few times. The chain joins TRBV11-2 to TRBJ1-1, with D possibly TRBD1 on 5 matching bases. CDR1 and CDR2 (germline): SGHAT, FQNNGV. The CDR3 sequence is 13 residues long. The V gene lost 5 bases and the J gene lost 1 base, with 8 bases spanning the gap. CDR3 DNA: TGTGCCAGCAGCAAAGGACAGAACACTGAAGCTTTCTTT. This gives the protein CASSKGQNTEAFF.

The chain combines TRBV19 with TRBJ2-1, with 8 bases aligning to TRBD2. Trimming cost V 5 bases and J 2 bases; bases outside gene matches: 5. This CDR3 is 15 amino acids long. Per the germline V gene, CDR1 is LNHDA and CDR2 is SQIVND (reference sequence). The CDR3 DNA reads as TGTGCCAGTAGTGCGGCGGGGGGAACCTACAATGAGCAGTTCTTC. The encoded protein is CASSAAGGTYNEQFF.

V is TRBV4-1 and J is TRBJ2-6; perhaps TRBD2 as D (6 bases). The V end lost 0 bases, the J end lost 3 bases, and 15 bases lay between the germline ends. The CDR3 has 18 amino acids. Germline V gene data show CDR1 as MGHRA and CDR2 as YSYEKL. The CDR3, as DNA: TGCGCCAGCAGCCAAGATCCATACGGGGGAGGTGGGGCCAACGTCCTGACTTTC. The encoded protein is CASSQDPYGGGGANVLTF.

The V gene is TRBV19, the J gene TRBJ2-1; 7 bases are shared with TRBD2. Germline V gene data show CDR1 as LNHDA and CDR2 as SQIVND (reference sequence). The trim removed 0 bases at V and 5 bases at J, leaving 7 bases unmatched. This CDR3 comprises 16 residues. As DNA, the CDR3 is TGTGCCAGTAGTATAGATAGTGGCGGGAGCGACAATGAGCAGTTCTTC. Protein sequence: CASSIDSGGSDNEQFF.

The rearrangement links TRBV5-4 to TRBJ2-1, with 10 bases that match TRBD1. V trimming: 0 bases; J trimming: 9 bases; junction bases outside the gene matches: 6. Germline V CDR1 and CDR2: SGHNT, YYREEE (reference sequence). The CDR3 sequence is 15 residues long. The CDR3 DNA reads as TGTGCCAGCAGCTTGGGAGGGACAGGGGAGACTGAGCAGTTCTTC. Translated, it gives CASSLGGTGETEQFF.